The subject of this entry is one T cell receptor beta chain. The antigen is not known. The data originate from a study of Ad26.COV2.S vaccination and SARS-CoV-2 variants. Study-level background: Intramuscularly, Ad26.COV2.S was given either once or twice, 56 days apart. Study outcomes and limitations: Non-spike TCR breadth showed similarity between vaccine and placebo recipients.

Only in-frame clones appear in the TCRdb table, and some are missing; sequencing was by immunoSEQ multiplex PCR. The sample holds about 440,000 clones, roughly 88% seen once. Germline CDR1 is PRHDT and CDR2 is FYEKMQ (reference sequence). The V gene end was trimmed by 10 bases and the J gene end by 6 bases; junction bases not matched to a gene: 11. CDR3 length: 14 amino acids. Treatment denoted: about 20 received Ad26.COV2.S at low or high dose, single or two shots; about five received placebo; per-sample allocation not given. Sampling occurred on day 63 after the first vaccine or placebo injection. This receptor was obtained from a person aged 18-65 years who received the Ad26.COV2.S COVID-19 vaccine or a placebo. The gene calls are TRBV13 and TRBJ2-2; TRBD2 agrees at 7 bases. This material consisted of peripheral blood, taken in a trial of Ad26.COV2.S vaccine versus placebo. The CDR3 reads CATPRGDFAGELFF. The CDR3 DNA is TGTGCCACCCCCCGGGGGGATTTCGCCGGGGAGCTGTTTTTT.